This T cell receptor (beta chain) was recovered during a study of blood T cells in healthy people across ages. Study-level points and caveats: Unknown donor CMV status possibly confounded expanded clonotype changes.

The germline V gene has CDR1 DFQATT and CDR2 SNEGSKA (reference sequence). The CDR3 consists of 14 residues. Losses at the gene ends were 6 bases for V and 7 bases for J; bases not matched to a gene: 12. Every sample had a minimum of 6.5 million PBMCs isolated. A second PCR of about 7 to 11 cycles used a sample-barcoded 5' primer and a J-beta primer mix. Each cDNA molecule was tagged by a template-switch adaptor with 12 random nucleotides. Each of the samples gave a minimum of 3 million paired-end reads that contained CDR3. Each CDR3 protein is one row after TCRdb ran MiXCR on the 5' RACE reads. The sample contains more than 800,000 distinct CDR3 sequences, 29% of which appear only once. In this sample, this clonotype turned up many times. Antigen unknown.

This receptor was identified in an elderly woman in good health. The material sequenced was blood. The chain employs TRBV20-1 and TRBJ2-1; 7 bases fit TRBD1. The CDR3 sequence is CSARTGERRNEQFF. Written as DNA, the CDR3 is TGCAGTGCAAGAACAGGGGAGAGACGGAATGAGCAGTTCTTC.